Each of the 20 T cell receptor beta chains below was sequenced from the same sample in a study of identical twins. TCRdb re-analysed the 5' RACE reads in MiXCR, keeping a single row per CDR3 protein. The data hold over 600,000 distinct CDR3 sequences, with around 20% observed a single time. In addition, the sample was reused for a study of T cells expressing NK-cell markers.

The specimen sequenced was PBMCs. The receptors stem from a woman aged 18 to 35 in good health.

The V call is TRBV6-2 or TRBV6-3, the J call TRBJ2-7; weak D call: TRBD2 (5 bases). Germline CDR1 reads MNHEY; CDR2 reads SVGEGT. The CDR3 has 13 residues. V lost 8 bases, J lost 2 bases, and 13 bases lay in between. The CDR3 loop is CASGESLPYEQYF. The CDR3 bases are TGTGCCAGCGGGGAGTCCCTCCCCTACGAGCAGTACTTC.

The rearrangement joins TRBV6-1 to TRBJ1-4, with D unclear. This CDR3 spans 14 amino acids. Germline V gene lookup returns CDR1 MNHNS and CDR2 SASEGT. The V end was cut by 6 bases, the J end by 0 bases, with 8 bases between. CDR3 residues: CASSTSATNEKLFF. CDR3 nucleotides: TGTGCCAGCAGCACATCGGCAACTAATGAAAAACTGTTTTTT.

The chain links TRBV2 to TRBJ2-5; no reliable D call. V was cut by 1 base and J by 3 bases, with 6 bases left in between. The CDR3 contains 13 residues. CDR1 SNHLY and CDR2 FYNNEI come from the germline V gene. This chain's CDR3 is CASSEVAEETQYF. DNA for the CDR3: TGTGCCAGCAGTGAAGTTGCGGAAGAGACCCAGTACTTC.

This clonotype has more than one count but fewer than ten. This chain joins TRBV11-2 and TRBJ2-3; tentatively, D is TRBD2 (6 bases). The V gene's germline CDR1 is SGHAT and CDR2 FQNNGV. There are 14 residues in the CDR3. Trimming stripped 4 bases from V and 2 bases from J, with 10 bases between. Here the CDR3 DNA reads TGTGCCAGCAGCTCGGACTATGTCACAGATACGCAGTATTTT. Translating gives CASSSDYVTDTQYF.

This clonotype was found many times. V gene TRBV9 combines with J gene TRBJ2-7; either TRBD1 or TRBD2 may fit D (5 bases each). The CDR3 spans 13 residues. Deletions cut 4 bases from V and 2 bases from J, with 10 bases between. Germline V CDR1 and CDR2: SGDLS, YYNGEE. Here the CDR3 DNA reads TGTGCCAGCAGCTTGGGACCCGCCTACGAGCAGTACTTC. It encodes CASSLGPAYEQYF.

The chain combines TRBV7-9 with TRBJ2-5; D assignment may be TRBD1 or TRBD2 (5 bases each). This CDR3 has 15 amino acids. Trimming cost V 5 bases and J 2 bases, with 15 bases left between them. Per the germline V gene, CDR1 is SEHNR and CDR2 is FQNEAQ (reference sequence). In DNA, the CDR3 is TGTGCCAGCAGCCCCTCCGGGACGGCTCAAGAGACCCAGTACTTC. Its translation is CASSPSGTAQETQYF.

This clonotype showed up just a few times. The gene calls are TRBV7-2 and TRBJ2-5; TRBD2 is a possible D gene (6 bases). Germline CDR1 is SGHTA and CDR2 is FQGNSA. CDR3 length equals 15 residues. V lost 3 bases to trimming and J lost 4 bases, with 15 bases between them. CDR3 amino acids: CASSLRGGESETQYF. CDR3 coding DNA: TGTGCCAGCAGCTTGCGGGGCGGGGAATCAGAGACCCAGTACTTC.

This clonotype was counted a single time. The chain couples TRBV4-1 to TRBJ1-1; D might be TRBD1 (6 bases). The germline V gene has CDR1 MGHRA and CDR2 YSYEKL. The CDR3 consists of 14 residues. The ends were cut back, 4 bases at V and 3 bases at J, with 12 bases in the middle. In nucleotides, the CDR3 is TGCGCCAGCAGCCGCATGGGGGCTGACACTGAAGCTTTCTTT. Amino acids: CASSRMGADTEAFF.

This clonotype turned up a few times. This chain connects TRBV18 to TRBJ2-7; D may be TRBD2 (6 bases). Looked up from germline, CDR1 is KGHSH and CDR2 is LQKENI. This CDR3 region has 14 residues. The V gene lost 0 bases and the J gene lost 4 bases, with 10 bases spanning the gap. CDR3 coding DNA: TGTGCCAGCTCACCACCGCAGGGAGGATACGAGCAGTACTTC. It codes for CASSPPQGGYEQYF.

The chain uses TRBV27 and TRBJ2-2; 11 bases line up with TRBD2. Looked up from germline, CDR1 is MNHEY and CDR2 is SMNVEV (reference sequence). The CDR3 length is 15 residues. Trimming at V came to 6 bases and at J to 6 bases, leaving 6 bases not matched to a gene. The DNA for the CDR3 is TGTGCCAGCAGGGGGGCTAGCGGGAGGCCCGGGGAGCTGTTTTTT. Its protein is CASRGASGRPGELFF.

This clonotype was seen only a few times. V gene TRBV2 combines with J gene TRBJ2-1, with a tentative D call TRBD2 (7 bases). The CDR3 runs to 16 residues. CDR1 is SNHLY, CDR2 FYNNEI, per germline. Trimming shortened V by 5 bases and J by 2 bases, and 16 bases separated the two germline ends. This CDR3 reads CASSPLVGGAYNEQFF. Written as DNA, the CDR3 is TGTGCCAGCAGTCCCCTAGTAGGGGGGGCCTACAATGAGCAGTTCTTC.

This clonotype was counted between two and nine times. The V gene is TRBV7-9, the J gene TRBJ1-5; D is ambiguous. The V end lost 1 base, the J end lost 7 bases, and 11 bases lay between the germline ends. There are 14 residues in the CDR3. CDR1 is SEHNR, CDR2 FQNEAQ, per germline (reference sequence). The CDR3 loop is CASSLGGRSQPQHF. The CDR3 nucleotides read TGTGCCAGCAGCTTAGGTGGGAGATCACAGCCCCAGCATTTT.

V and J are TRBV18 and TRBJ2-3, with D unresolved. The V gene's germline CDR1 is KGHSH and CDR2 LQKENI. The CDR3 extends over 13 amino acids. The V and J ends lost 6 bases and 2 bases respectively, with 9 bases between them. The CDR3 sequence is CASSPRTTDTQYF. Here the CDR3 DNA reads TGTGCCAGCTCCCCGAGGACCACAGATACGCAGTATTTT.

CDR3 protein: CATRSETGVNYGYTF. Here the CDR3 DNA reads TGCGCCACCAGGTCAGAGACAGGCGTTAACTATGGCTACACCTTC. V gene TRBV10-1 combines with J gene TRBJ1-2; maybe TRBD1 (6 bases). This CDR3 comprises 15 residues. V was cut by 10 bases and J by 1 base, with 19 bases left in between. In germline, CDR1 is WNHNN, CDR2 SYGVQD (reference sequence).

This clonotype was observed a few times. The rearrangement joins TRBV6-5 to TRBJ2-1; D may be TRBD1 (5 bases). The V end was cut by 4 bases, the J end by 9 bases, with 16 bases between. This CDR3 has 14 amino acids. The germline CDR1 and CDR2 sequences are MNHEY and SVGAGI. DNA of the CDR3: TGTGCCAGCAGTTTGGGGCCTCCCCCTGCTGAGCAGTTCTTC. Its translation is CASSLGPPPAEQFF.

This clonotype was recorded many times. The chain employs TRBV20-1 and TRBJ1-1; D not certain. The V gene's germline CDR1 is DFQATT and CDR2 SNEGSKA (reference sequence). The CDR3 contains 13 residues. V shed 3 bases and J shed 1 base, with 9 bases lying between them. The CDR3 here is CSARGEKNTEAFF. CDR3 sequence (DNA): TGCAGTGCTAGGGGAGAGAAGAACACTGAAGCTTTCTTT.

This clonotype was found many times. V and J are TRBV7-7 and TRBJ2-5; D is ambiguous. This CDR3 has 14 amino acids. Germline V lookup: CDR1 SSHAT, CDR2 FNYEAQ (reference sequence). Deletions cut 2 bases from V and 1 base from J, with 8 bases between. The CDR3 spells CASSLSRAQETQYF. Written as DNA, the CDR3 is TGTGCCAGCAGCTTATCGAGAGCCCAAGAGACCCAGTACTTC.

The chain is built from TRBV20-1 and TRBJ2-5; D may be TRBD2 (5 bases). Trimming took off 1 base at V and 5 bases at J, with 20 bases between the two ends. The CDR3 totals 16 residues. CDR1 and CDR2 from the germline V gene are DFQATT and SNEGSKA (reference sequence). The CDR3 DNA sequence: TGCAGTGCTAGAGCCCGCCGGGGAATATCAGACGAGACCCAGTACTTC. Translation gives CSARARRGISDETQYF.

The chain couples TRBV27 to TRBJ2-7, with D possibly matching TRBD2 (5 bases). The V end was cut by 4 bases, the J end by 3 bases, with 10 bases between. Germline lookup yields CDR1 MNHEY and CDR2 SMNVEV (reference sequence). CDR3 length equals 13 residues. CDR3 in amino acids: CASSSPLDYEQYF. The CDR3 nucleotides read TGTGCCAGCAGTTCTCCACTAGACTACGAGCAGTACTTC.

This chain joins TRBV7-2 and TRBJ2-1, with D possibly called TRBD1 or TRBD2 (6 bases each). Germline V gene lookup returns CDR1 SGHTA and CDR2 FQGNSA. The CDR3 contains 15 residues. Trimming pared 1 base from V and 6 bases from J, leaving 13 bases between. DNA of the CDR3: TGTGCCAGCAGCTTAGACGGGAGAGGGGGCAATGAGCAGTTCTTC. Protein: CASSLDGRGGNEQFF.